What follows are 29 T cell receptor beta chains derived from one specimen sequenced in a study of T cell responses to AZD1222 COVID-19 vaccine. Assay: immunoSEQ multiplex PCR; the TCRdb copy retains only in-frame clones and omits some. The table has roughly 120,000 clones, roughly 89% seen once. Sequenced here: peripheral blood, sampled 28 days after the second AZD1222 dose. These receptors all come from an adult who received the AZD1222 COVID-19 vaccine.

Written as DNA, the CDR3 is TGCGCCAGCAGCTTTACGCAGACAGGGGGCTACGAGCAGTACTTC. Protein: CASSFTQTGGYEQYF. The rearrangement joins TRBV5-1 to TRBJ2-7; 9 bases align to TRBD1. Trimming removed 2 bases from V and 3 bases from J; junction bases left unmatched: 6. CDR1 is SGHRS and CDR2 is YFSETQ in the germline V gene. The CDR3 runs to 15 residues.

This clone occurred once. V usage is TRBV6-5 and J usage is TRBJ2-6; TRBD1 aligns across 9 bases. V lost 10 bases, J lost 2 bases, and 3 bases stayed unmatched. Germline lookup yields CDR1 MNHEY and CDR2 SVGAGI. The CDR3 length is 14 residues. CDR3: CAIDRGAGANVLTF. In DNA, the CDR3 is TGTGCCATTGACAGGGGGGCTGGGGCCAACGTCCTGACTTTC.

The chain carries TRBV25-1 and TRBJ1-4; a possible D gene is TRBD1 (6 bases). V was shortened by 4 bases and J by 0 bases, with 18 bases between the two germline ends. The CDR3 is 18 residues long. Germline loops: CDR1 MGHDK, CDR2 SYGVNS. The CDR3 is CASSASPGTSATNEKLFF. The DNA of the CDR3 is TGTGCCAGCAGTGCCTCACCCGGGACATCCGCAACTAATGAAAAACTGTTTTTT.

V is TRBV5-1 and J is TRBJ2-3; 7 bases align to TRBD2. The CDR3 runs 16 residues. Looked up from germline, CDR1 is SGHRS and CDR2 is YFSETQ. After removal of 0 bases from V and 2 bases from J, the junction contained 6 bases not matched to a gene. The CDR3 coding sequence is TGCGCCAGCAGCTTGGAAGCGGGGCTGAACACAGATACGCAGTATTTT. Amino acid sequence: CASSLEAGLNTDTQYF.

V gene TRBV24-1 combines with J gene TRBJ1-5; 7 bases map to TRBD1. This CDR3 region has 17 residues. Germline-derived CDR1 and CDR2 are KGHDR and SFDVKD. V trimming: 0 bases; J trimming: 5 bases; junction bases outside the gene matches: 9. Here the CDR3 reads CATSDLLGTANHQPQHF. DNA for the CDR3: TGTGCCACCAGTGATTTGCTTGGGACAGCCAACCATCAGCCCCAGCATTTT.

The J gene is TRBJ1-4, the V gene TRBV25-1; D gene unclear. The CDR3 covers 16 residues. Germline CDR1 reads MGHDK; CDR2 reads SYGVNS. V lost 0 bases and J lost 2, with 10 bases in between. Written as DNA, the CDR3 is TGTGCCAGCAGTGAATATAAGGGTAGCACTAATGAAAAACTGTTTTTT. This codes for CASSEYKGSTNEKLFF.

V is TRBV5-1 and J is TRBJ1-1; D might be TRBD1 (5 bases). V lost 0 bases to trimming and J lost 1 base, with 7 bases between them. This CDR3 comprises 14 residues. CDR1 and CDR2 from the germline V gene are SGHRS and YFSETQ. The CDR3 region is CASSLGQQNTEAFF. The CDR3, as DNA: TGCGCCAGCAGCTTGGGACAGCAGAACACTGAAGCTTTCTTT.

J is TRBJ2-2 and V is TRBV5-1, with D tentatively TRBD1 (6 bases). Germline lookup yields CDR1 SGHRS and CDR2 YFSETQ. There are 16 residues in the CDR3. The germline V and J ends were trimmed by 7 bases and 2 bases, with 18 bases remaining between them. CDR3 residues: CASFRDGQINTGELFF. As DNA, the CDR3 is TGCGCCAGCTTTCGAGATGGACAGATAAACACCGGGGAGCTGTTTTTT.

The chain joins TRBV27 to TRBJ1-2; maybe TRBD1 (5 bases). The CDR3 covers 13 residues. Germline-derived CDR1 and CDR2 are MNHEY and SMNVEV (reference sequence). V dropped 6 bases and J dropped 7 bases, with 15 bases sitting between them. The CDR3 DNA is TGTGCCAGCAGAATGCCAGGGAAACTTGGCTACACCTTC. It yields the protein CASRMPGKLGYTF.

The genes are TRBV5-6 and TRBJ2-7; D tentatively reads TRBD1 or TRBD2 (5 bases each). The CDR3 spans 15 residues. The germline V and J ends were trimmed by 3 bases and 3 bases, with 16 bases remaining between them. From germline, CDR1 is SGHDT and CDR2 YYEEEE. The chain's CDR3 is CASSWGSLGIYEQYF. The CDR3 DNA reads TGTGCCAGCAGCTGGGGGTCCTTGGGGATCTACGAGCAGTACTTC.

The rearrangement joins TRBV19 to TRBJ1-2; TRBD1 might be the D (6 bases). Germline V gives CDR1 LNHDA, CDR2 SQIVND (reference sequence). V lost 7 bases and J 4 bases, leaving 16 bases between the germline ends. There are 14 residues in the CDR3. CDR3 residues: CASMGAGRGYGYTF. In DNA, the CDR3 is TGTGCCAGTATGGGGGCTGGTCGCGGCTATGGCTACACCTTC. The full variable domain, completed using reference TRBV19 and TRBJ1-2, is DGGITQSPKYLFRKEGQNVTLSCEQNLNHDAMYWYRQDPGQGLRLIYYSQIVNDFQKGDIAEGYSVSREKKESFPLTVTSAQKNPTAFYLCASMGAGRGYGYTFGSGTRLTVV.

The V gene is TRBV5-4, the J gene TRBJ1-1; D is perhaps TRBD1 (6 bases). This CDR3 region has 15 residues. V lost 3 bases and J 1 base, leaving 13 bases between the germline ends. Per the germline V gene, CDR1 is SGHNT and CDR2 is YYREEE (reference sequence). The CDR3 DNA reads TGTGCCAGCAGCTGGGGGCCGGGGGAGAACACTGAAGCTTTCTTT. Amino acids: CASSWGPGENTEAFF. The full variable domain, its missing parts supplied by reference TRBV5-4 and TRBJ1-1, is ETGVTQSPTHLIKTRGQQVTLRCSSQSGHNTVSWYQQALGQGPQFIFQYYREEENGRGNFPPRFSGLQFPNYSSELNVNALELDDSALYLCASSWGPGENTEAFFGQGTRLTVV.

The CDR3 nucleotides read TGTGCCAGCAGTGGGTCGACAGGGAGGGCCTACGAGCAGTACTTC. This codes for CASSGSTGRAYEQYF. J is TRBJ2-7 and V is TRBV2; D possibly matches TRBD1 or TRBD2 (7 bases each). This CDR3 region has 15 residues. V was clipped by 4 bases and J by 2 bases, with 15 bases between them. Germline values: CDR1 SNHLY, CDR2 FYNNEI.

CDR3 region: CASSPTNRGLVEKLFF. For the CDR3, the DNA is TGTGCCAGTAGTCCCACGAACAGGGGTTTAGTTGAAAAACTGTTTTTT. The gene calls are TRBV19 and TRBJ1-4; 7 bases map to TRBD1. V was clipped by 5 bases and J by 7 bases; unmatched bases: 13. The germline V gene has CDR1 LNHDA and CDR2 SQIVND (reference sequence). The CDR3 sequence is 16 residues long.

The chain links TRBV3-1 (or the pseudogene TRBV3-2) to TRBJ2-3; 7 nucleotides align to TRBD2. The CDR3 is made up of 15 amino acids. Germline CDR1 is LGHDT and CDR2 is YNNKEL (reference sequence). V lost 6 bases, J lost 0 bases, and 6 bases stayed unmatched. The CDR3 loop reads CASSRTSPSTDTQYF. CDR3 bases: TGTGCCAGCAGTCGGACTAGTCCGAGCACAGATACGCAGTATTTT.

This clone was seen a few times. This chain uses TRBV5-8 with TRBJ1-2; TRBD1 might be the D (6 bases). Germline CDR1 reads SGHTS; CDR2 reads YDEGEE. V dropped 7 bases and J dropped 6 bases, with 13 bases sitting between them. The CDR3 has 12 amino acids. CDR3 loop: CASVRGLDGYTF. CDR3 in DNA: TGTGCCAGCGTCAGGGGTCTGGATGGCTACACCTTC.

This clone has a count of ten or more. The J gene is TRBJ1-6, the V gene TRBV2; TRBD1 matches at 8 bases. The V gene end was trimmed by 7 bases and the J gene end by 8 bases; junction bases not matched to a gene: 7. This CDR3 is 14 amino acids long. The germline gives CDR1 SNHLY, CDR2 FYNNEI. This CDR3 is CASMDGQGYSPLHF. In nucleotides, the CDR3 is TGTGCCAGCATGGATGGACAGGGCTATTCACCCCTCCACTTT.

The gene calls are TRBV5-1 and TRBJ1-1; D may be TRBD1 (6 bases). V was shortened by 4 bases and J by 0 bases, with 13 bases between the two germline ends. Germline CDR1 reads SGHRS; CDR2 reads YFSETQ. The CDR3 covers 15 residues. Written as DNA, the CDR3 is TGCGCCAGCAGCCCACCCCAGGGGCTGAACACTGAAGCTTTCTTT. This gives the protein CASSPPQGLNTEAFF.

This chain connects TRBV9 to TRBJ1-5; D is ambiguous. Germline-derived CDR1 and CDR2 are SGDLS and YYNGEE. V gave up 4 bases and J gave up 0 bases, with 8 bases separating them. This CDR3 contains 14 residues. DNA for the CDR3: TGTGCCAGCAGCACCAGTAATAGCAATCAGCCCCAGCATTTT. It codes for CASSTSNSNQPQHF.

The chain recombines TRBV28 with TRBJ2-5, with 13 positions matching TRBD2. The CDR3 totals 17 residues. Germline V lookup: CDR1 MDHEN, CDR2 SYDVKM. Unmatched junction bases numbered 8, after V lost 5 bases and J lost 2 bases. The CDR3 loop reads CASSITSGGALQETQYF. CDR3 coding DNA: TGTGCCAGCAGTATAACTAGCGGGGGGGCCTTACAAGAGACCCAGTACTTC.

This sequence joins TRBV27 and TRBJ1-4; D perhaps matches TRBD1 (6 bases). The ends were cut back, 4 bases at V and 2 bases at J, with 8 bases in the middle. The CDR3 consists of 14 residues. Germline loops: CDR1 MNHEY, CDR2 SMNVEV (reference sequence). CDR3 in DNA: TGTGCCAGCAGTTCACAGGGTACTAATGAAAAACTGTTTTTT. Translated, it gives CASSSQGTNEKLFF.

This sequence joins TRBV2 and TRBJ2-1; 9 bases are shared with TRBD2. The germline V gene has CDR1 SNHLY and CDR2 FYNNEI. Trimming removed 5 bases from V and 7 bases from J; junction bases left unmatched: 9. This CDR3 comprises 15 residues. The CDR3: CASSPVAGARNEQFF. The CDR3 DNA is TGTGCCAGCAGTCCTGTAGCGGGGGCGAGAAATGAGCAGTTCTTC.

V usage is TRBV4-1 and J usage is TRBJ2-2, with no clear D. The length of the CDR3 is 16 residues. Germline V lookup: CDR1 MGHRA, CDR2 YSYEKL. V gave up 3 bases and J gave up 0 bases, with 11 bases separating them. For the CDR3, the DNA is TGCGCCAGCAGCCAGCCCGACGGACCGAACACCGGGGAGCTGTTTTTT. Its translation: CASSQPDGPNTGELFF.

The chain has TRBV20-1 and TRBJ1-2; 8 bases fit TRBD1. V lost 3 bases to trimming and J lost 0 bases; unmatched junction nucleotides: 9. The CDR3 consists of 16 residues. Germline V CDR1 and CDR2: DFQATT, SNEGSKA (reference sequence). The chain's CDR3 is CSASEGGQGANYGYTF. The CDR3 DNA is TGCAGTGCTAGTGAAGGTGGACAGGGCGCTAACTATGGCTACACCTTC.

The V gene is TRBV7-3, the J gene TRBJ2-1; TRBD2 agrees at 7 bases. Trimming took 2 bases from V and 4 from J; bases not matched to a gene: 11. Per the germline V gene, CDR1 is SGHTA and CDR2 is FQGTGA. There are 17 residues in the CDR3. CDR3 region: CASSLVPGTTRYNEQFF. CDR3 DNA: TGTGCCAGCAGCTTAGTCCCCGGGACTACCCGATACAATGAGCAGTTCTTC. Filled out from reference TRBV7-3 and TRBJ2-1, the complete variable domain reads GAGVSQTPSNKVTEKGKYVELRCDPISGHTALYWYRQSLGQGPEFLIYFQGTGAADDSGLPNDRFFAVRPEGSVSTLKIQRTERGDSAVYLCASSLVPGTTRYNEQFFGPGTRLTVL.

The J gene is TRBJ1-3, the V gene TRBV6-5, with unresolved D. V lost 6 bases and J lost 2, with 14 bases in between. CDR3 length: 15 residues. Germline CDR1 MNHEY, CDR2 SVGAGI. Here the CDR3 DNA reads TGTGCCAGCAGCCGCGGACCCGCTGCTGGAAACACCATATATTTT. Its translation is CASSRGPAAGNTIYF.

The V call is TRBV7-2, the J call TRBJ2-5, with 9 bases identical to TRBD1. J lost 2 bases, V lost 4 bases, and 8 bases had no gene match. Germline loops: CDR1 SGHTA, CDR2 FQGNSA. This CDR3 comprises 16 residues. CDR3 protein: CASSSGTGYPQETQYF. As DNA, the CDR3 is TGTGCCAGCAGCTCCGGGACAGGGTACCCTCAAGAGACCCAGTACTTC.

The chain joins TRBV5-1 to TRBJ2-1; D uncertain. Germline-derived CDR1 and CDR2 are SGHRS and YFSETQ. The CDR3 runs to 13 residues. The ends were cut back, 3 bases at V and 8 bases at J, with 12 bases in the middle. The CDR3 region has the DNA TGCGCCAGCAGCTCCCTCCTCACGGATGAGCAGTTCTTC. Protein product: CASSSLLTDEQFF.

In its sample, this clone was seen once. The rearrangement uses TRBV2 and TRBJ2-7, with D perhaps given as TRBD1 or TRBD2 (5 bases each). There are 16 residues in the CDR3. Trimming shortened V by 6 bases and J by 4 bases, and 22 bases separated the two germline ends. Germline values: CDR1 SNHLY, CDR2 FYNNEI. The CDR3 coding sequence is TGTGCCAGCAGCCTAGAAATGGGGACGGAGCCTTACGAGCAGTACTTC. Translated, it gives CASSLEMGTEPYEQYF. Drawing the rest from reference TRBV2 and TRBJ2-7, the complete variable domain is EPEVTQTPSHQVTQMGQEVILRCVPISNHLYFYWYRQILGQKVEFLVSFYNNEISEKSEIFDDQFSVERPDGSNFTLKIRSTKLEDSAMYFCASSLEMGTEPYEQYFGPGTRLTVT.